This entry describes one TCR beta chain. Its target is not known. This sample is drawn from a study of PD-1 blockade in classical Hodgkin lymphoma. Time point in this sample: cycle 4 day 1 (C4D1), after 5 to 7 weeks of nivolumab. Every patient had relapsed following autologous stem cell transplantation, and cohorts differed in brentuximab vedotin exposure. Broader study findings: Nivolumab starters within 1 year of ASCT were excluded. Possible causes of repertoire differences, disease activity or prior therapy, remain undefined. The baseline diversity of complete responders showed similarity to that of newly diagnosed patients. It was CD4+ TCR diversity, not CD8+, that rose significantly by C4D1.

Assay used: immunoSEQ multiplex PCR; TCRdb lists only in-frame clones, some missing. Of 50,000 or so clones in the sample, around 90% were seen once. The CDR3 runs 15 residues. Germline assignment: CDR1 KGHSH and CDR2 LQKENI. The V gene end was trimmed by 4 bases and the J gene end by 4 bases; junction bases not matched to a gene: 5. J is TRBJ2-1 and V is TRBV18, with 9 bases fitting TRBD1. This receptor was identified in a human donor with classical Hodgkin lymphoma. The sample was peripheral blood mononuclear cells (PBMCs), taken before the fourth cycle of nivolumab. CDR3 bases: TGTGCCAGCTCACTTGACAGGGGGACGTACAATGAGCAGTTCTTC. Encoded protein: CASSLDRGTYNEQFF.